The 32 T cell receptor beta chains reported below all come from one sample, sequenced in a study of cytomegalovirus exposure and HLA in healthy donors. This PCR relied on a set of 60 Vbeta primers and 13 Jbeta primers. Some clones are missing from TCRdb's copy, which holds only in-frame ones; the method was immunoSEQ multiplex PCR. The sample table sets out roughly 120,000 clones. Material: PBMCs. These receptors all stem from a man in his forties in good health and CMV-seropositive.

This chain joins TRBV30 and TRBJ1-4; D is undetermined. In germline, CDR1 is GTSNPN, CDR2 SVGIG (reference sequence). V shed 2 bases and J shed 8 bases, with 18 bases lying between them. The CDR3 extends over 15 amino acids. The CDR3 region is CAWSTPGFRGEKLFF. The CDR3 DNA follows: TGTGCCTGGAGTACCCCGGGGTTCAGAGGGGAAAAACTGTTTTTT.

The chain combines TRBV28 with TRBJ2-3; no firm D call. CDR1 is MDHEN, CDR2 SYDVKM, per germline. Trimming left V 6 bases short and J 6 bases short, with 10 bases between. The CDR3 has 12 amino acids. CDR3 sequence (DNA): TGTGCCAGCAGCCTGAACTGGGATACGCAGTATTTT. Translated: CASSLNWDTQYF.

The rearrangement joins TRBV10-1 to TRBJ2-1, with TRBD2 matching 10 bases. The CDR3 has 16 residues. Germline CDR1 WNHNN, CDR2 SYGVQD (reference sequence). With V trimmed by 5 bases and J by 4 bases, 8 bases remained unmatched. DNA for the CDR3: TGCGCCAGCAGTCCTCTAGCGGGAGAACCGTACAATGAGCAGTTCTTC. Translation: CASSPLAGEPYNEQFF.

The CDR3 sequence: CAWSVSGNSPLHF. Here the CDR3 DNA reads TGTGCCTGGAGTGTGAGTGGTAATTCACCCCTCCACTTT. The chain is built from TRBV30 and TRBJ1-6; D not resolved. CDR1 and CDR2 from the germline V gene are GTSNPN and SVGIG (reference sequence). With 0 bases removed from V and 6 bases from J, the gap between germline ends came to 6 bases. The CDR3 has 13 amino acids.

The chain is built from TRBV28 and TRBJ1-5; no clear D. Germline-derived CDR1 and CDR2 are MDHEN and SYDVKM. The CDR3 is 13 residues long. With 4 bases removed from V and 3 bases from J, the gap between germline ends came to 7 bases. CDR3 nucleotide sequence: TGTGCCAGCAGTTCCAGGAACAATCAGCCCCAGCATTTT. Translating it yields CASSSRNNQPQHF.

V gene TRBV19 combines with J gene TRBJ2-2; a weak D match, TRBD2 (5 bases). V lost 6 bases, J lost 2 bases, and 10 bases lay in between. Germline-derived CDR1 and CDR2 are LNHDA and SQIVND (reference sequence). The CDR3 consists of 14 residues. The DNA for the CDR3 is TGTGCCAGTAGACCTGGACTCAACACCGGGGAGCTGTTTTTT. This gives the protein CASRPGLNTGELFF.

The chain is built from TRBV5-4 and TRBJ2-1; 15 positions agree with TRBD2. The CDR3 loop spans 16 amino acids. V lost 4 bases, J lost 7 bases, and 6 bases stayed unmatched. Looked up from germline, CDR1 is SGHNT and CDR2 is YYREEE (reference sequence). CDR3 sequence (DNA): TGTGCCAGCAGCGGACTAGCGGGAGGGCCCTCTAATGAGCAGTTCTTC. Its protein is CASSGLAGGPSNEQFF.

This CDR3 reads CATDRGWPQHF. CDR3 nucleotides: TGTGCCACTGACAGGGGATGGCCCCAGCATTTT. The genes are TRBV28 and TRBJ1-5, with 8 bases lining up with TRBD1. Germline CDR1 MDHEN, CDR2 SYDVKM. The CDR3 totals 11 residues. After removal of 10 bases from V and 9 bases from J, the junction contained 5 bases not matched to a gene.

The chain employs TRBV5-1 and TRBJ2-3, with D possibly matching TRBD2 (6 bases). Germline V gene data show CDR1 as SGHRS and CDR2 as YFSETQ. V dropped 2 bases and J dropped 0 bases, with 13 bases sitting between them. This CDR3 comprises 16 residues. CDR3 bases: TGCGCCAGCAGCTTAAAGTTGGGACTCAGCACAGATACGCAGTATTTT. This gives the protein CASSLKLGLSTDTQYF.

The chain has TRBV5-6 and TRBJ2-7, with TRBD2 matching over 11 bases. Germline CDR1 is SGHDT and CDR2 is YYEEEE. The junction had 2 bases not matched to a gene; V was cut back by 2 bases and J by 4 bases. There are 14 residues in the CDR3. CDR3 sequence: CASSFGTSGYEQYF. CDR3 nucleotide sequence: TGTGCCAGCAGCTTCGGGACTAGCGGATACGAGCAGTACTTC. The entire variable domain, with the rest obtained from reference TRBV5-6 and TRBJ2-7, is as follows: DAGVTQSPTHLIKTRGQQVTLRCSPKSGHDTVSWYQQALGQGPQFIFQYYEEEERQRGNFPDRFSGHQFPNYSSELNVNALLLGDSALYLCASSFGTSGYEQYFGPGTRLTVT.

The chain has TRBV27 and TRBJ2-7, with D hard to call. The CDR3 covers 14 residues. Trimming took off 6 bases at V and 1 base at J, with 13 bases between the two ends. Germline V CDR1 and CDR2: MNHEY, SMNVEV (reference sequence). Written as DNA, the CDR3 is TGTGCCAGCAGGTTGCGCAGGCAGTCCTACGAGCAGTACTTC. Amino acid sequence: CASRLRRQSYEQYF.

The rearrangement links TRBV5-1 to TRBJ2-2; 12 bases match TRBD2. The CDR3 is made up of 16 amino acids. After removal of 4 bases from V and 1 base from J, the junction contained 2 bases not matched to a gene. Germline assignment: CDR1 SGHRS and CDR2 YFSETQ. CDR3 sequence reads: CASSKGLAGNTGELFF. The DNA of the CDR3 is TGCGCCAGCAGCAAGGGACTAGCGGGGAACACCGGGGAGCTGTTTTTT.

The chain employs TRBV13 and TRBJ2-1; 7 positions match TRBD2. CDR1 and CDR2 (germline): PRHDT, FYEKMQ (reference sequence). CDR3 length: 15 residues. Trimming cost V 0 bases and J 9 bases; bases outside gene matches: 8. The CDR3 sequence is CASSLGGGPGGEQFF. The CDR3 DNA is TGTGCCAGCAGCTTAGGGGGAGGGCCGGGGGGTGAGCAGTTCTTC. The whole variable domain, filled in from reference TRBV13 and TRBJ2-1, reads AAGVIQSPRHLIKEKRETATLKCYPIPRHDTVYWYQQGPGQDPQFLISFYEKMQSDKGSIPDRFSAQQFSDYHSELNMSSLELGDSALYFCASSLGGGPGGEQFFGPGTRLTVL.

The chain uses TRBV15 and TRBJ2-5, with 7 bases identical to TRBD2. The CDR3 length is 14 residues. Germline assignment: CDR1 LNHNV and CDR2 YYDKDF (reference sequence). The trim removed 4 bases at V and 1 base at J, leaving 3 bases unmatched. The CDR3 is CATSIRTSQETQYF. In DNA form, the CDR3 reads TGTGCCACCAGCATAAGGACTAGCCAAGAGACCCAGTACTTC.

This chain's CDR3 is CASSTGTGFHEQYF. DNA for the CDR3: TGTGCCAGCAGTACCGGGACAGGGTTTCACGAGCAGTACTTC. The V call is TRBV6-6, the J call TRBJ2-7; 9 bases agree with TRBD1. J was trimmed by 5 bases and V by 5 bases; bases with no gene match: 7. This CDR3 has 14 amino acids. In germline, CDR1 is MNHNY, CDR2 SVGAGI (reference sequence).

The J gene is TRBJ2-1, the V gene TRBV13; 10 positions match TRBD1. Trimming removed 8 bases from V and 8 bases from J; junction bases left unmatched: 3. The germline gives CDR1 PRHDT, CDR2 FYEKMQ (reference sequence). The CDR3 loop spans 12 amino acids. The CDR3 loop reads CASRDRGHEQFF. The CDR3 DNA reads as TGTGCCAGCCGGGACAGGGGACATGAGCAGTTCTTC. Full variable domain (remainder filled in from reference TRBV13 and TRBJ2-1): AAGVIQSPRHLIKEKRETATLKCYPIPRHDTVYWYQQGPGQDPQFLISFYEKMQSDKGSIPDRFSAQQFSDYHSELNMSSLELGDSALYFCASRDRGHEQFFGPGTRLTVL.

This sequence joins TRBV28 and TRBJ1-1; D is undetermined. The CDR3 is 13 residues long. Germline values: CDR1 MDHEN, CDR2 SYDVKM. Trimming shortened V by 3 bases and J by 0 bases, and 5 bases separated the two germline ends. Here the CDR3 reads CASSFNLNTEAFF. CDR3 sequence (DNA): TGTGCCAGCAGTTTCAACTTGAACACTGAAGCTTTCTTT.

The J gene is TRBJ2-2, the V gene TRBV7-3; a weak D match, TRBD2 (5 bases). The germline V and J ends were trimmed by 8 bases and 3 bases, with 7 bases remaining between them. This CDR3 spans 12 amino acids. Germline-derived CDR1 and CDR2 are SGHTA and FQGTGA. The CDR3: CASGLYTGELFF. CDR3 bases: TGTGCCAGCGGACTGTACACCGGGGAGCTGTTTTTT.

The chain has TRBV7-3 and TRBJ1-1; D is perhaps TRBD1 (5 bases). Germline CDR1 SGHTA, CDR2 FQGTGA. CDR3 length: 13 amino acids. The ends were cut back, 4 bases at V and 5 bases at J, with 11 bases in the middle. DNA for the CDR3: TGTGCCAGCAGCTCTCAACGGGGGACTGAAGCTTTCTTT. It translates to CASSSQRGTEAFF.

The chain carries TRBV7-2 and TRBJ2-5, with 9 bases identical to TRBD2. The CDR3 totals 17 residues. CDR1 is SGHTA, CDR2 FQGNSA, per germline. Trimming took 4 bases from V and 2 from J; bases not matched to a gene: 11. The chain's CDR3 is CASSSLILAGPQETQYF. CDR3 nucleotides: TGTGCCAGCAGCTCGCTTATTCTAGCGGGGCCTCAAGAGACCCAGTACTTC.

The rearrangement links TRBV27 to TRBJ1-1; the match to TRBD1 covers 7 bases. The J segment lost 3 bases and the V segment lost 5 bases, leaving 12 bases of the junction unmatched. The V gene's germline CDR1 is MNHEY and CDR2 SMNVEV (reference sequence). The CDR3 covers 16 residues. This CDR3 reads CASSKTGVTLYTEAFF. CDR3 in DNA: TGTGCCAGCAGTAAAACAGGGGTGACTTTGTACACTGAAGCTTTCTTT.

The V call is TRBV5-4, the J call TRBJ2-2; 7 bases fit TRBD1. V shed 6 bases and J 4 bases; nucleotides not matched to a gene: 12. The germline gives CDR1 SGHNT, CDR2 YYREEE (reference sequence). The CDR3 extends over 16 amino acids. Written as DNA, the CDR3 is TGTGCCAGCACAATCCGGGGACAGCTAATCACCGGGGAGCTGTTTTTT. Translating gives CASTIRGQLITGELFF.

The chain uses TRBV7-2 and TRBJ1-1; TRBD1 aligns across 10 bases. The CDR3 loop spans 15 amino acids. J lost 8 bases, V lost 1 base, and 7 bases had no gene match. Germline assignment: CDR1 SGHTA and CDR2 FQGNSA. This CDR3 is CASSLVNPGQGEAFF. The CDR3 nucleotides read TGTGCCAGCAGCTTAGTAAATCCGGGACAGGGGGAAGCTTTCTTT.

The V and J genes are TRBV5-1 and TRBJ1-4, with D perhaps matching TRBD1 (5 bases). The V end lost 0 bases, the J end lost 1 base, and 7 bases lay between the germline ends. The CDR3 is 15 residues long. Germline values: CDR1 SGHRS, CDR2 YFSETQ. The CDR3 loop reads CASSLVTGTNEKLFF. The CDR3 DNA reads as TGCGCCAGCAGCTTGGTAACAGGAACTAATGAAAAACTGTTTTTT.

CDR3: CASSIERANTGELFF. The CDR3 nucleotides read TGTGCCAGTAGTATAGAGCGGGCGAACACCGGGGAGCTGTTTTTT. This chain links TRBV19 with TRBJ2-2, with D tentatively TRBD2 (5 bases). CDR3 size: 15 residues. V was trimmed by 0 bases and J by 0 bases, leaving 5 bases between them. Germline V CDR1 and CDR2: LNHDA, SQIVND (reference sequence).

The genes are TRBV7-9 and TRBJ2-3, with 10 bases lining up with TRBD1. The CDR3 sequence is 19 residues long. CDR1 SEHNR and CDR2 FQNEAQ come from the germline V gene (reference sequence). J was trimmed by 0 bases and V by 5 bases; bases with no gene match: 14. The CDR3 loop reads CASSPGQGGGLTSTDTQYF. CDR3 bases: TGTGCCAGCAGCCCTGGACAGGGGGGAGGACTGACTAGCACAGATACGCAGTATTTT.

V and J are TRBV5-5 and TRBJ2-1; 10 bases map to TRBD2. Trimming cost V 0 bases and J 9 bases; bases outside gene matches: 6. The CDR3 loop spans 15 amino acids. Germline assignment: CDR1 SGHKS and CDR2 YYEKEE (reference sequence). Here the CDR3 DNA reads TGTGCCAGCAGCTTGGCTAGCGGGAGCACCAGTGAGCAGTTCTTC. Amino acids: CASSLASGSTSEQFF.

V and J are TRBV28 and TRBJ2-3; 8 nucleotides match TRBD2. Germline V gene sequence: CDR1 MDHEN, CDR2 SYDVKM. J was trimmed by 5 bases and V by 8 bases; bases with no gene match: 12. This CDR3 contains 15 residues. CDR3 DNA: TGTGCCAGCTCTTCGGGGGGGCGCTGGGGAGATACGCAGTATTTT. Translating it yields CASSSGGRWGDTQYF. Based on the CDR3 plus reference TRBV28 and TRBJ2-3, the full variable domain is DVKVTQSSRYLVKRTGEKVFLECVQDMDHENMFWYRQDPGLGLRLIYFSYDVKMKEKGDIPEGYSVSREKKERFSLILESASTNQTSMYLCASSSGGRWGDTQYFGPGTRLTVL.

The chain carries TRBV5-1 and TRBJ2-2; 8 bases align to TRBD1. Germline V CDR1 and CDR2: SGHRS, YFSETQ. The CDR3 runs to 15 residues. V gave up 6 bases and J gave up 3 bases; unmatched junction bases: 7. In DNA, the CDR3 is TGCGCCAGCACCCTACAGGGGGTCGACACCGGGGAGCTGTTTTTT. The encoded protein is CASTLQGVDTGELFF.

CDR3 amino acids: CASSSQETTGSEQFF. The CDR3 nucleotides are TGTGCCAGCAGTTCGCAAGAAACGACTGGGAGTGAGCAGTTCTTC. V is TRBV6-5 and J is TRBJ2-1; tentatively, D is TRBD2 (5 bases). The germline V gene has CDR1 MNHEY and CDR2 SVGAGI. Trimming removed 4 bases at V and 9 bases at J, with 19 bases between. The CDR3 runs to 15 residues.

V usage is TRBV29-1 and J usage is TRBJ2-1; no definite D call. The CDR3 runs to 16 residues. Germline-derived CDR1 and CDR2 are SQVTM and ANQGSEA. Trimming removed 4 bases from V and 2 bases from J, with 18 bases in between. The CDR3 nucleotides are TGCAGCGTTGGACGCAGGCAATCTCAACCCTACAATGAGCAGTTCTTC. As protein: CSVGRRQSQPYNEQFF.

The chain carries TRBV11-2 and TRBJ2-1; maybe TRBD2 (6 bases). Germline CDR1 SGHAT, CDR2 FQNNGV. V was pared by 0 bases and J by 8 bases, with 14 bases between. The CDR3 is 15 residues long. This CDR3 is CASSLEGGGGHEQFF. DNA of the CDR3: TGTGCCAGCAGCTTAGAGGGTGGGGGAGGTCATGAGCAGTTCTTC.